This TCR beta chain was recorded in a study of T cell clones after liver transplantation (dated by TCRdb to about 2019). Looking at the study overall: ITN030ST, the source of the samples, was a randomized trial that attempted immunosuppression withdrawal within 2 years of liver transplantation. The studied cohort comprised 8 liver transplant recipients, 3 classified as tolerant and 5 as non-tolerant. Third party-reactive TCRbeta sequences were also identified from pre-transplant MLRs to serve as an antigen-independent comparator for donor-reactive sequences. Three of the eight recipients were HCV-positive; the others were transplanted for non-autoimmune, non-viral indications. Donor-reactive T cell clones were identified using TCRbeta sequencing after a pre-transplant mixed lymphocyte reaction and were then followed in post-transplant blood. Tolerance was defined as complete withdrawal of immunosuppression for at least one year without a rise in liver enzymes beyond twice the upper limit of normal. The subjects received no induction therapy and were kept on standard immunosuppression until randomization at 12-24 months post-transplant. Blood samples were collected pre-transplant, pre-randomization before withdrawal, and post-randomization after either complete withdrawal or failed withdrawal.

There are many counts of this clone. Its antigen is still unknown. Nothing much larger sits one base from this clone, and base qualities are not available. Using immunoSEQ, frozen genomic DNA was subjected to high-throughput TCRbeta CDR3 sequencing, a process that included PCR amplification, mapping, bias correction and internal controls. Turning to the authors' computational methods: Productive rearrangements were retained, and unique TCRbeta sequences were defined by the CDR3 nucleotide sequence together with the V and J gene. For a sequence to be called donor-reactive, it needed a frequency of at least 0.01% and at least 5-fold expansion in CFSE-low cells compared with unstimulated pre-transplant cells. Minimum frequency thresholds were set for each subject based on the unstimulated sample with the lowest template count, ensuring at least 90% detection power. Repertoire turnover was measured by Jensen-Shannon divergence between the top 1000 TCRbeta sequences post- and pre-transplant. Two-sided Fisher's exact tests were used to test for changes in the detection of donor-reactive sequences. The table comes from immuneACCESS by way of TCRdb, which keeps in-frame sequences with V and J called. Part of the clones is missing from these tables; in studies checked, under half for an unresolved V gene and the rest for unknown reasons. V and J calls and clone size are given by that table; D and trimming were obtained from the DNA. The sample data list tens of thousands of clones, and 70% to 75% of these were observed just once. About 15% of the sample goes to the ten largest clones.

The CDR1 and CDR2 encoded by the germline V gene are ENHRY and SYGVKD. Trimming costs V 8 bases and J 2 bases, and their ends lie 12 bases apart. The CDR3 has 14 amino acids, counting the end cysteine and phenylalanine. Only the CDR3 DNA stays, 42 bases, in frame from base 1. The label giving this sample's time point can be read as: pre-transplant. Thawed unstimulated PBMCs were stained for CD3, CD4 and CD8 and FACS-sorted into CD3+CD4+ and CD3+CD8+ populations. All 8 studied subjects were randomized to withdrawal of immunosuppression. The Qiagen DNeasy Blood and Tissue Kit was used to isolate genomic DNA. Points the paper makes about the study in general: A significant post-transplant decrease in circulating donor-reactive CD4 TCRbeta sequences was observed in 5 of 8 subjects, irrespective of tolerance or HCV status. In two subjects, low numbers of available donor cells limited the measurable donor-reactive repertoire. Without allograft tissue specimens, donor-reactive T cells may have migrated into the graft rather than being deleted. After accounting for repertoire turnover, donor-reactive detection was significantly reduced in 7 of 8 subjects for CD4 and 8 of 8 for CD8. Because of small, heterogeneous patient numbers and non-standardized post-transplant time points, the conclusions were only preliminary. A greater decline was seen for donor-reactive sequences than for third party-reactive sequences, suggesting partial antigen-specific deletion unrelated to withdrawal success.

The V gene is TRBV10-3 and the J gene is TRBJ2-2; tentative D gene TRBD2, with 6 bases matching. This receptor was taken from a human donor who received a liver transplant. The starting material was CD4+ T cells from blood, obtained before liver transplant. The DNA sequence is as follows: TGTGCCATCCGGGGGACTTCCAACACCGGGGAGCTGTTTTTT. This translates into CAIRGTSNTGELFF.